Presented here are 17 T cell receptor beta chains from one specimen sequenced in a study of T cell repertoires in cytomegalovirus infection. A single record per CDR3 protein comes from TCRdb applying MiXCR to the reads. This table has around 71,000 distinct CDR3 sequences, 20% to 25% appearing once. These receptors' targets are unknown. The material sequenced was CD8+ T cells from cultured PBMCs, taken from culture after CMV antigen stimulation. These receptors all come from a human donor in good health (CMV status not recorded). Some clones in this sample may be carry-over from other donors' samples.

V is TRBV7-3 and J is TRBJ2-5, with 9 bases lining up with TRBD2. Trimming removed 4 bases from V and 0 bases from J; junction bases left unmatched: 9. The CDR3 runs 17 residues. Per germline, CDR1 SGHTA and CDR2 FQGTGA. The CDR3 protein is CASSSSFERGDQETQYF. CDR3 DNA: TGTGCCAGCAGCTCCTCCTTTGAGCGGGGGGACCAAGAGACCCAGTACTTC.

This clonotype qualifies as medium-sized. The chain uses TRBV6-2 or TRBV6-3 and TRBJ1-1; D not certain. CDR3 length: 12 residues. Germline-derived CDR1 and CDR2 are MNHEY and SVGEGT. V shed 2 bases and J shed 5 bases, with 6 bases lying between them. The CDR3 coding sequence is TGTGCCAGCAGTTACGGGAGAACTGAAGCTTTCTTT. Translating gives CASSYGRTEAFF.

This clonotype was recorded a few times. The rearrangement joins TRBV9 to TRBJ1-2, with 8 bases matching TRBD1. The CDR3 extends over 15 amino acids. CDR1 is SGDLS, CDR2 YYNGEE, per germline. Unmatched junction bases numbered 8, after V lost 5 bases and J lost 2 bases. The CDR3 DNA reads TGTGCCAGCAGTAACCGACAGGGGTTAAACTATGGCTACACCTTC. Translation: CASSNRQGLNYGYTF.

The chain recombines TRBV7-9 with TRBJ2-7; 8 nucleotides agree with TRBD2. The CDR3 extends over 14 amino acids. Germline-derived CDR1 and CDR2 are SEHNR and FQNEAQ (reference sequence). Unmatched junction bases numbered 4, after V lost 4 bases and J lost 2 bases. The CDR3 sequence is CASSSTSGTYEQYF. The CDR3 bases are TGTGCCAGCAGCTCAACTAGCGGCACCTACGAGCAGTACTTC.

This rearrangement joins TRBV7-8 to TRBJ1-5; D is perhaps TRBD1 (5 bases). The CDR3 sequence is 15 residues long. CDR1 and CDR2 (germline): SGHVS, FQNEAQ. Between the trimmed V and J ends, which lost 5 bases and 3 bases, there was a span of 14 bases. The chain's CDR3 is CASSRDGLINQPQHF. The CDR3 DNA follows: TGTGCCAGCAGCCGGGACGGACTCATCAATCAGCCCCAGCATTTT.

CDR3 sequence: CASSPTITSTDTQYF. The CDR3 bases are TGTGCCAGCAGCCCAACAATAACTAGCACAGATACGCAGTATTTT. This chain joins TRBV11-1 and TRBJ2-3; D remains unclear. CDR1 and CDR2 from the germline V gene are SGHAT and FQDESV (reference sequence). The CDR3 has 15 amino acids. Trimming cost V 5 bases and J 0 bases, with 12 bases left between them.

V gene TRBV11-2 combines with J gene TRBJ2-5; D gene unclear. V was shortened by 2 bases and J by 1 base, with 8 bases between the two germline ends. CDR1 SGHAT and CDR2 FQNNGV come from the germline V gene. This CDR3 is 14 amino acids long. The CDR3 DNA follows: TGTGCCAGCAGCTTATACAGCCTCCAAGAGACCCAGTACTTC. Translation: CASSLYSLQETQYF.

CDR3 in amino acids: CASSPRGTNSYNEQFF. CDR3 coding DNA: TGTGCCAGCAGCCCCCGGGGGACCAACTCCTACAATGAGCAGTTCTTC. This chain joins TRBV12-3 or TRBV12-4 and TRBJ2-1; tentatively, D is TRBD2 (6 bases). The CDR3 is made up of 16 amino acids. Trimming stripped 6 bases from V and 0 bases from J, with 15 bases between.

This clonotype was detected ten times or more. The chain recombines TRBV7-2 with TRBJ2-5; D ambiguous. Trimming pared 0 bases from V and 6 bases from J, leaving 11 bases between. The CDR3 has 14 amino acids. Germline loops: CDR1 SGHTA, CDR2 FQGNSA. CDR3 residues: CASSLAQAVKTQYF. The CDR3 DNA reads as TGTGCCAGCAGCTTAGCGCAGGCGGTGAAGACCCAGTACTTC.

This chain joins TRBV6-2 or TRBV6-3 and TRBJ1-1; D perhaps matches TRBD1 (6 bases). Germline lookup yields CDR1 MNHEY and CDR2 SVGEGT. The V gene lost 6 bases and the J gene lost 4 bases, with 9 bases spanning the gap. There are 12 residues in the CDR3. CDR3 sequence: CASSTGPTEAFF. CDR3 sequence (DNA): TGTGCCAGCAGCACAGGGCCCACTGAAGCTTTCTTT.

This clonotype came up a few times. The CDR3 sequence is CAISGAGTEGEAFF. DNA for the CDR3: TGTGCCATCAGTGGAGCCGGGACAGAAGGTGAAGCTTTCTTT. The chain links TRBV10-3 to TRBJ1-1; 7 nucleotides line up with TRBD1. The CDR3 contains 14 residues. CDR1 is ENHRY and CDR2 is SYGVKD in the germline V gene. V shed 4 bases and J 7 bases; nucleotides not matched to a gene: 9.

This clonotype was recorded a few times. V is TRBV7-9 and J is TRBJ2-2, with 7 bases aligning to TRBD1. Germline CDR1 and CDR2: SEHNR and FQNEAQ (reference sequence). The ends lost 4 bases at V and 4 bases at J; junction bases unmatched: 6. This CDR3 has 15 amino acids. DNA of the CDR3: TGTGCCAGCAGCTACAGGGGTCATGGCACCGGGGAGCTGTTTTTT. Its translation is CASSYRGHGTGELFF. Full variable domain (remainder filled in from reference TRBV7-9 and TRBJ2-2): DTGVSQNPRHKITKRGQNVTFRCDPISEHNRLYWYRQTLGQGPEFLTYFQNEAQLEKSRLLSDRFSAERPKGSFSTLEIQRTEQGDSAMYLCASSYRGHGTGELFFGEGSRLTVL.

The CDR3 DNA is TGTGCCAGCAGCTTAGAGGGACGGTCTTTCCCAGGGTACGAGCAGTACTTC. Translated: CASSLEGRSFPGYEQYF. This sequence joins TRBV7-8 and TRBJ2-7, with D possibly being TRBD1 or TRBD2 (5 bases each). V lost 1 base to trimming and J lost 4 bases, with 20 bases between them. Germline CDR1 SGHVS, CDR2 FQNEAQ. This CDR3 contains 17 residues.

The chain is built from TRBV12-3 or TRBV12-4 and TRBJ2-2; no firm D call. V lost 5 bases and J 5 bases, leaving 6 bases between the germline ends. CDR3 length: 12 amino acids. In DNA form, the CDR3 reads TGTGCCAGCAGTCAGGAAACCGGGGAGCTGTTTTTT. This sequence encodes CASSQETGELFF.

This clonotype occurred a few times. This chain uses TRBV4-3 with TRBJ1-6; 11 nucleotides match TRBD1. This CDR3 contains 15 residues. Germline assignment: CDR1 LGHNA and CDR2 YSLEER. The junction had 2 bases not matched to a gene; V was cut back by 1 base and J by 9 bases. The CDR3 DNA reads as TGCGCCAGCAGCCAAGCCGGGACAGGGGGTTCACCCCTCCACTTT. This sequence encodes CASSQAGTGGSPLHF.

This clonotype was seen a handful of times. The rearrangement joins TRBV4-3 to TRBJ2-7; maybe TRBD1 (5 bases). Trimming cost V 0 bases and J 9 bases, with 12 bases left between them. The CDR3 runs to 13 residues. Germline assignment: CDR1 LGHNA and CDR2 YSLEER. As DNA, the CDR3 is TGCGCCAGCAGCCAAGATTTGGGGCAGGGGCAGTACTTC. Translating it yields CASSQDLGQGQYF.

This clonotype has a handful of counts. V gene TRBV6-1 combines with J gene TRBJ2-1, with TRBD1 identical over 9 bases. In germline, CDR1 is MNHNS, CDR2 SASEGT. The CDR3 loop spans 17 amino acids. V lost 3 bases, J lost 5 bases, and 11 bases stayed unmatched. The CDR3 coding sequence is TGTGCCAGCAGTGATGCTACAGGGGGCGGTCGTCACAATGAGCAGTTCTTC. Protein: CASSDATGGGRHNEQFF.